This TCR beta chain was recorded in a study of shared clonotypes between healthy human individuals. Study context: Per-donor plates numbered three CD4 naive, three CD4 memory, two CD8 naive and one CD8 memory.

Original methodology: There were no quality scores in the junction-only immunoSEQ sequences, so filtering differed. Clones were read by immunoSEQ multiplex PCR, and TCRdb kept only the in-frame ones, dropping some. Clone size and the V and J calls come from that table; the DNA yielded D and trimming. The sample has about 2.4 million clones; approximately 93% are singletons. All donors were Caucasian adults living in Nashville, Tennessee. Sample: naive CD4+ T cells from PBMCs. Subset defined: CD45RA+ positively selected. This receptor was taken from a young man in good health. Some clones in this sample may be carry-over from other donors' samples.

CDR3 bases: TGTGCCAGCAGCTTATTTCCGCGGGGCCCCTCGGGAGAGCAGTACTTC. Translated, it gives CASSLFPRGPSGEQYF. This sequence joins TRBV7-9 and TRBJ2-7; maybe TRBD2 (6 bases). Trimming stripped 2 bases from V and 7 bases from J, with 21 bases between. The CDR3 sequence is 16 residues long. The germline V gene has CDR1 SEHNR and CDR2 FQNEAQ (reference sequence).